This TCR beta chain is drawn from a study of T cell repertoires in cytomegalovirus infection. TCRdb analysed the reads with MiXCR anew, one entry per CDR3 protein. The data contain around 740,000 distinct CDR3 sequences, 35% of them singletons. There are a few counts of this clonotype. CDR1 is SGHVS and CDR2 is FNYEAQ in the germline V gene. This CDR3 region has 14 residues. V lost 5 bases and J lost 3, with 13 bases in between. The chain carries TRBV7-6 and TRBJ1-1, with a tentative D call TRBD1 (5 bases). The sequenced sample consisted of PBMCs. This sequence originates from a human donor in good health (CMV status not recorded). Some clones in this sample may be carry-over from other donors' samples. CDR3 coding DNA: TGTGCCAGCAGCCCTAGAGGGGAGTACACTGAAGCTTTCTTT. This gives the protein CASSPRGEYTEAFF.